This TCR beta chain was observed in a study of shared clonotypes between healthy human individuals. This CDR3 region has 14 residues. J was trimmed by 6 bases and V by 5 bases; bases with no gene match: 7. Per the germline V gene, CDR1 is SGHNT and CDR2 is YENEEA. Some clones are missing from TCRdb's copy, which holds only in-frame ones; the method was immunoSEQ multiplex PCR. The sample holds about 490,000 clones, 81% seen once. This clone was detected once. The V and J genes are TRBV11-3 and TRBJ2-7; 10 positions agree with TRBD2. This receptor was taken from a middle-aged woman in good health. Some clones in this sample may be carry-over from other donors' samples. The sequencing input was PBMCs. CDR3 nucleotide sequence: TGTGCCAGCAGCCCTAGCGGGAGATCCAGCGAGCAGTACTTC. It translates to CASSPSGRSSEQYF.